The 13 T cell receptor beta chains below all came from one sample that was sequenced in a study of blood T cell repertoires in COVID-19. Produced via immunoSEQ multiplex PCR; TCRdb's table is partial and in-frame only. The sample yields more than 80,000 clones, 71% seen once. The sequencing sample was made of peripheral blood. These receptors originate from a human donor with acute or convalescent COVID-19. The donor label of this sample is uncertain.

This clone was detected only once. The rearrangement links TRBV6-6 to TRBJ2-5, with 7 bases identical to TRBD1. CDR1 and CDR2 from the germline V gene are MNHNY and SVGAGI (reference sequence). The ends lost 4 bases at V and 2 bases at J; junction bases unmatched: 7. This CDR3 region has 15 residues. CDR3 sequence: CASSFGTVSQETQYF. The CDR3 DNA reads as TGTGCCAGCAGTTTTGGGACAGTATCACAAGAGACCCAGTACTTC.

The chain carries TRBV30 and TRBJ1-5, with D perhaps TRBD1 (6 bases). The CDR3 is 15 residues long. Trimming cost V 2 bases and J 2 bases, with 13 bases left between them. Germline assignment: CDR1 GTSNPN and CDR2 SVGIG (reference sequence). The CDR3, as DNA: TGTGCCTGGAGTCCCAGGGGAAGGGGCAATCAGCCCCAGCATTTT. As protein: CAWSPRGRGNQPQHF.

DNA of the CDR3: TGTGCCAGCAGTTTTTTACCGGGACAGGGGGCTAATGAGCAGTTCTTC. Translation gives CASSFLPGQGANEQFF. The V and J genes are TRBV27 and TRBJ2-1, with 12 bases lining up with TRBD1. Germline lookup yields CDR1 MNHEY and CDR2 SMNVEV (reference sequence). Germline trimming cut 3 bases from V and 7 bases from J; bases unmatched to any gene: 7. The CDR3 sequence is 16 residues long.

The chain carries TRBV29-1 and TRBJ2-3, with TRBD2 as a possible D gene (7 bases). Trimming stripped 8 bases from V and 9 bases from J, with 21 bases between. The CDR3 extends over 13 amino acids. CDR1 is SQVTM, CDR2 ANQGSEA, per germline. This CDR3 is CSSLGGGPSTQYF. The CDR3 coding sequence is TGCAGCTCCCTGGGAGGGGGGCCGTCCACGCAGTATTTT.

The gene calls are TRBV5-1 and TRBJ1-6, with D possibly matching TRBD1 (5 bases). This CDR3 spans 13 amino acids. Germline CDR1 and CDR2: SGHRS and YFSETQ. V shed 7 bases and J shed 10 bases, with 15 bases lying between them. CDR3 sequence reads: CASSGGSESPLHF. CDR3 DNA sequence: TGCGCCAGCTCCGGGGGGTCAGAATCACCCCTCCACTTT.

This clone was observed at least ten times. The genes are TRBV2 and TRBJ1-2, with D maybe TRBD1 (5 bases). V lost 5 bases and J 8 bases, leaving 9 bases between the germline ends. CDR1 and CDR2 (germline): SNHLY, FYNNEI. The length of the CDR3 is 11 residues. CDR3 loop: CASSTSGGYTF. As DNA, the CDR3 is TGTGCCAGCAGTACCTCAGGGGGCTACACCTTC. Supplemented by reference TRBV2 and TRBJ1-2, the full variable domain reads EPEVTQTPSHQVTQMGQEVILRCVPISNHLYFYWYRQILGQKVEFLVSFYNNEISEKSEIFDDQFSVERPDGSNFTLKIRSTKLEDSAMYFCASSTSGGYTFGSGTRLTVV.

In its sample, this clone was seen once. The V and J genes are TRBV3-1 (or the pseudogene TRBV3-2) and TRBJ1-2; 7 bases line up with TRBD1. Germline V gene data show CDR1 as LGHDT and CDR2 as YNNKEL (reference sequence). V shed 1 base, J shed 2 bases, and the junction held 4 bases outside the gene matches. The length of the CDR3 is 15 residues. This CDR3 is CASSQGPRGNYGYTF. Written as DNA, the CDR3 is TGTGCCAGCAGCCAAGGGCCCAGGGGGAACTATGGCTACACCTTC.

The rearrangement uses TRBV9 and TRBJ1-2, with D possibly matching TRBD1 (5 bases). The germline V and J ends were trimmed by 0 bases and 11 bases, with 11 bases remaining between them. This CDR3 contains 12 residues. Germline loops: CDR1 SGDLS, CDR2 YYNGEE. This CDR3 reads CASSVAQGRYTF. CDR3 nucleotides: TGTGCCAGCAGCGTAGCGCAGGGTCGATACACCTTC. The whole variable domain, remainder taken from reference TRBV9 and TRBJ1-2, is DSGVTQTPKHLITATGQRVTLRCSPRSGDLSVYWYQQSLDQGLQFLIQYYNGEERAKGNILERFSAQQFPDLHSELNLSSLELGDSALYFCASSVAQGRYTFGSGTRLTVV.

This clone was seen a handful of times. This rearrangement joins TRBV28 to TRBJ2-7; TRBD2 is a possible D gene (5 bases). The germline V and J ends were trimmed by 2 bases and 7 bases, with 6 bases remaining between them. The CDR3 contains 11 residues. CDR1 is MDHEN, CDR2 SYDVKM, per germline. The CDR3 sequence is CASSLGGEQYF. The CDR3 DNA sequence: TGTGCCAGCAGTTTAGGCGGGGAGCAGTACTTC.

This clone was seen a few times. The chain links TRBV6-5 to TRBJ1-1; 7 bases map to TRBD1. CDR3 length: 14 residues. With V trimmed by 6 bases and J by 0 bases, 4 bases remained unmatched. Germline CDR1 and CDR2: MNHEY and SVGAGI. For the CDR3, the DNA is TGTGCCAGCAGCCCCACAGGGGTGAACACTGAAGCTTTCTTT. Translation: CASSPTGVNTEAFF.

The J gene is TRBJ2-3, the V gene TRBV7-2; D unresolved. The V gene's germline CDR1 is SGHTA and CDR2 FQGNSA. CDR3 size: 16 residues. Trimming shortened V by 3 bases and J by 0 bases, and 13 bases separated the two germline ends. This chain's CDR3 is CASSFFPVLSTDTQYF. The CDR3, as DNA: TGTGCCAGCAGCTTTTTTCCGGTTCTTAGCACAGATACGCAGTATTTT.

The V and J genes are TRBV7-8 and TRBJ2-3, with 7 bases aligning to TRBD2. This CDR3 region has 15 residues. J lost 1 base, V lost 1 base, and 2 bases had no gene match. Germline V lookup: CDR1 SGHVS, CDR2 FQNEAQ. CDR3 DNA: TGTGCCAGCAGCTTAGAGGGAGGGCGCACAGATACGCAGTATTTT. Translating gives CASSLEGGRTDTQYF. Looking up the rest from reference TRBV7-8 and TRBJ2-3 gives the full variable domain: GAGVSQSPRYKVAKRGQDVALRCDPISGHVSLFWYQQALGQGPEFLTYFQNEAQLDKSGLPSDRFFAERPEGSVSTLKIQRTQQEDSAVYLCASSLEGGRTDTQYFGPGTRLTVL.

The chain employs TRBV12-5 and TRBJ1-5, with TRBD1 matching over 7 bases. The CDR3 extends over 18 amino acids. V was clipped by 2 bases and J by 4 bases; unmatched bases: 14. Germline assignment: CDR1 LGHNT and CDR2 FRNRAP. DNA of the CDR3: TGTGCTAGTGGTTTGCTTCCGCGGGACAGCGTTTTTAATCAGCCCCAGCATTTT. This translates into CASGLLPRDSVFNQPQHF.